These 9 T cell receptor beta chains share one sample of origin, sequenced in a study of cytomegalovirus exposure and HLA in healthy donors. Primers for the PCR totalled 60 Vbeta and 13 Jbeta. Libraries were prepared by immunoSEQ multiplex PCR; TCRdb keeps only in-frame clonotypes and omits some of them. The sample holds 200,000 or so clones, approximately 84% seen once. Sample: PBMCs. The receptors were sampled from a girl under two years old in good health and CMV-seronegative.

The CDR3 bases are TGTGCCAGTAGTATTGCTTCCGGGGGGGAGAACACCGGGGAGCTGTTTTTT. Protein product: CASSIASGGENTGELFF. The chain couples TRBV19 to TRBJ2-2, with 8 bases identical to TRBD2. The CDR3 has 17 residues. The germline V gene has CDR1 LNHDA and CDR2 SQIVND (reference sequence). The ends lost 3 bases at V and 1 base at J; junction bases unmatched: 7. The variable domain in full, completed from reference TRBV19 and TRBJ2-2, reads DGGITQSPKYLFRKEGQNVTLSCEQNLNHDAMYWYRQDPGQGLRLIYYSQIVNDFQKGDIAEGYSVSREKKESFPLTVTSAQKNPTAFYLCASSIASGGENTGELFFGEGSRLTVL.

The chain has TRBV29-1 and TRBJ1-1; D perhaps matches TRBD1 (6 bases). Germline CDR1 reads SQVTM; CDR2 reads ANQGSEA. The CDR3 spans 13 residues. V was shortened by 2 bases and J by 3 bases, with 10 bases between the two germline ends. In DNA, the CDR3 is TGCAGCGTTGAAACAGGGCGGCACACTGAAGCTTTCTTT. It is translated as CSVETGRHTEAFF.

The chain joins TRBV9 to TRBJ1-6; D not resolved. Trimming left V 3 bases short and J 6 bases short, with 10 bases between. The CDR3 totals 14 residues. CDR1 and CDR2 (germline): SGDLS, YYNGEE. CDR3 nucleotides: TGTGCCAGCAGCGCTCAACGGGGTAATTCACCCCTCCACTTT. Protein sequence: CASSAQRGNSPLHF.

In its sample, this clone was seen once. This chain links TRBV14 with TRBJ1-4; tentatively, D is TRBD1 (5 bases). This CDR3 has 15 amino acids. Germline assignment: CDR1 SGHDN and CDR2 FVKESK. The germline V and J ends were trimmed by 0 bases and 8 bases, with 13 bases remaining between them. The CDR3 protein is CASSQERGDPEKLFF. The CDR3 DNA reads TGTGCCAGCAGCCAAGAACGGGGGGATCCAGAAAAACTGTTTTTT.

The chain joins TRBV4-3 to TRBJ2-5; 7 nucleotides match TRBD2. Per germline, CDR1 LGHNA and CDR2 YSLEER. The junction had 7 bases not matched to a gene; V was cut back by 1 base and J by 5 bases. CDR3 length: 15 amino acids. CDR3 amino acids: CASSQGDYNTETQYF. The CDR3 nucleotides are TGCGCCAGCAGCCAAGGGGACTATAATACGGAGACCCAGTACTTC.

The genes are TRBV7-6 and TRBJ2-5, with D perhaps TRBD1 (5 bases). V was cut by 3 bases and J by 1 base, with 12 bases left in between. This CDR3 is 15 amino acids long. From germline, CDR1 is SGHVS and CDR2 FNYEAQ. This CDR3 reads CASSLLQETQETQYF. In nucleotides, the CDR3 is TGTGCCAGCAGCTTGTTACAGGAGACCCAAGAGACCCAGTACTTC.

This clone appeared once. In DNA form, the CDR3 reads TGTGCCAGCAGTGGGACGGCGGGAAGGAGCTACGAGCAGTACTTC. Protein product: CASSGTAGRSYEQYF. The J gene is TRBJ2-7, the V gene TRBV6-5; D may be TRBD2 (6 bases). Trimming removed 5 bases at V and 3 bases at J, with 17 bases between. The CDR3 consists of 15 residues. Germline CDR1 MNHEY, CDR2 SVGAGI.

This clone was counted once. The rearrangement uses TRBV7-3 and TRBJ2-1, with 14 bases fitting TRBD2. Trimming took 4 bases from V and 13 from J; bases not matched to a gene: 9. This CDR3 is 15 amino acids long. The V gene's germline CDR1 is SGHTA and CDR2 FQGTGA. The CDR3 nucleotides are TGTGCCAGCAGCTCGACTAGCGGGGGGGCCGTGCAACAGTTCTTC. Protein sequence: CASSSTSGGAVQQFF. Filled out from reference TRBV7-3 and TRBJ2-1, the complete variable domain reads GAGVSQTPSNKVTEKGKYVELRCDPISGHTALYWYRQSLGQGPEFLIYFQGTGAADDSGLPNDRFFAVRPEGSVSTLKIQRTERGDSAVYLCASSSTSGGAVQQFFGPGTRLTVL.

The V and J genes are TRBV5-4 and TRBJ1-1, with D possibly matching TRBD1 (6 bases). This CDR3 spans 16 amino acids. CDR1 is SGHNT and CDR2 is YYREEE in the germline V gene (reference sequence). The V end lost 1 base, the J end lost 0 bases, and 13 bases lay between the germline ends. DNA for the CDR3: TGTGCCAGCAGCTTGCCAAAGACAGGCATGAACACTGAAGCTTTCTTT. This sequence encodes CASSLPKTGMNTEAFF.